The next 29 T cell receptor beta chains were all read from a single sample in a study of CD8 T cells in Susac syndrome. Random hexamers were used to reverse transcribe the RNA input (roughly 0.5 to 1 ug). TCRdb redid the calling of the immunoSEQ multiplex PCR reads with MiXCR, one entry per CDR3 protein. The sample has around 150,000 distinct CDR3 sequences; about 95% are singletons. The sample consisted of CD4+ T cells from PBMCs. The source of these receptors is a human donor with multiple sclerosis.

This clonotype is a singleton in its sample. The V and J genes are TRBV25-1 and TRBJ1-2, with D perhaps TRBD1 (6 bases). CDR1 and CDR2 from the germline V gene are MGHDK and SYGVNS. This CDR3 has 14 amino acids. V was shortened by 4 bases and J by 4 bases, with 13 bases between the two germline ends. The CDR3 region has the DNA TGTGCCAGCAGTGCTCCAACAGGGAGCTATGGCTACACCTTC. Its protein product is CASSAPTGSYGYTF.

This clonotype was seen only once. CDR3 nucleotide sequence: TGTGCCACCATGGGACTAGCGGGGGGGATAGGGGCCAACGTCCTGACTTTC. Encoded protein: CATMGLAGGIGANVLTF. The chain joins TRBV2 to TRBJ2-6; 16 bases fit TRBD2. The CDR3 spans 17 residues. Germline loops: CDR1 SNHLY, CDR2 FYNNEI. J gave up 4 bases and V 10 bases, and 7 bases lay outside the gene matches.

The J gene is TRBJ1-3, the V gene TRBV28; 8 bases line up with TRBD1. The CDR3 is 14 amino acids. V lost 6 bases and J lost 2; bases outside the gene matches: 3. Per the germline V gene, CDR1 is MDHEN and CDR2 is SYDVKM. The CDR3 protein is CASSSGGAGNTIYF. CDR3 coding DNA: TGTGCCAGCAGCTCAGGGGGCGCTGGAAACACCATATATTTT.

With respect to this clonotype: One end of the junction varies from germline; a read error may be responsible. The chain is built from TRBV20-1 and TRBJ2-7, with a tentative D call TRBD2 (5 bases). CDR3 size: 13 residues. From germline, CDR1 is DFQATT and CDR2 SNEGSKA (reference sequence). The CDR3 DNA sequence: TGCAGTGCCAACCCGGACTGGTCCTACGGGCAGTACTTC. It codes for CSANPDWSYGQYF.

The V gene is TRBV7-9, the J gene TRBJ2-1; 13 nucleotides agree with TRBD2. V was clipped by 2 bases and J by 7 bases; unmatched bases: 11. The CDR3 is 18 residues long. CDR1 and CDR2 from the germline V gene are SEHNR and FQNEAQ (reference sequence). CDR3: CASSLPPRTSGRRNEQFF. CDR3 coding DNA: TGTGCCAGCAGCTTACCGCCTCGGACTAGCGGGAGAAGGAATGAGCAGTTCTTC. The full variable domain, completed using reference TRBV7-9 and TRBJ2-1, is DTGVSQNPRHKITKRGQNVTFRCDPISEHNRLYWYRQTLGQGPEFLTYFQNEAQLEKSRLLSDRFSAERPKGSFSTLEIQRTEQGDSAMYLCASSLPPRTSGRRNEQFFGPGTRLTVL.

This chain links TRBV6-2 or TRBV6-3 with TRBJ2-5; perhaps TRBD2 as D (5 bases). Germline V gives CDR1 MNHEY, CDR2 SVGEGT. This CDR3 region has 12 residues. The germline V and J ends were trimmed by 6 bases and 2 bases, with 7 bases remaining between them. The CDR3 region has the DNA TGTGCCAGCAGGACTACGCAAGAGACCCAGTACTTC. Translating it yields CASRTTQETQYF.

The gene calls are TRBV4-3 and TRBJ1-2; D not certain. Per the germline V gene, CDR1 is LGHNA and CDR2 is YSLEER. V lost 0 bases and J 3 bases, leaving 2 bases between the germline ends. This CDR3 has 12 residues. CDR3 sequence: CASSQEDYGYTF. The CDR3 DNA sequence: TGCGCCAGCAGCCAAGAGGACTATGGCTACACCTTC.

The V gene is TRBV3-1, the J gene TRBJ1-2; D may be TRBD1 (5 bases). CDR3 length: 14 residues. The V end lost 0 bases, the J end lost 4 bases, and 9 bases lay between the germline ends. Germline V gene sequence: CDR1 LGHDT, CDR2 YNNKEL (reference sequence). The CDR3 is CASSQDDSLYGYTF. In DNA form, the CDR3 reads TGTGCCAGCAGCCAAGATGACAGTCTCTATGGCTACACCTTC.

V and J are TRBV4-1 and TRBJ2-1, with 9 bases matching TRBD2. CDR1 is MGHRA, CDR2 YSYEKL, per germline. The junction had 8 bases not matched to a gene; V was cut back by 7 bases and J by 10 bases. The CDR3 consists of 13 residues. The DNA of the CDR3 is TGCGCCAGCACAGCGGGGGGTGGTAAGGAGCAGTTCTTC. This translates into CASTAGGGKEQFF.

The rearrangement joins TRBV20-1 to TRBJ1-1, with D uncertain. From germline, CDR1 is DFQATT and CDR2 SNEGSKA (reference sequence). Between the trimmed V and J ends, which lost 3 bases and 2 bases, there was a span of 7 bases. The CDR3 is 12 amino acids. DNA of the CDR3: TGCAGTGCTAGCCAGTACAACACTGAAGCTTTCTTT. Translation: CSASQYNTEAFF.

The rearrangement links TRBV29-1 to TRBJ2-1; 7 bases fit TRBD2. This CDR3 has 14 residues. Germline trimming cut 3 bases from V and 7 bases from J; bases unmatched to any gene: 9. The germline V gene encodes CDR1 SQVTM and CDR2 ANQGSEA. CDR3 in DNA: TGCAGCGTTGAGTCGGGGCGGGAGTGGAATGAGCAGTTCTTC. This gives the protein CSVESGREWNEQFF.

V and J are TRBV5-5 and TRBJ2-7, with a possible D match to TRBD1 (6 bases). This CDR3 is 14 amino acids long. Between the trimmed V and J ends, which lost 2 bases and 4 bases, there was a span of 13 bases. CDR1 is SGHKS and CDR2 is YYEKEE in the germline V gene (reference sequence). This CDR3 reads CASSFAARGYEQYF. The CDR3 nucleotides are TGTGCCAGCAGCTTCGCGGCCAGGGGTTACGAGCAGTACTTC.

The chain couples TRBV30 to TRBJ1-2, with D unresolved. Germline CDR1 GTSNPN, CDR2 SVGIG (reference sequence). The CDR3 is made up of 15 amino acids. The germline V and J ends were trimmed by 0 bases and 2 bases, with 13 bases remaining between them. In DNA, the CDR3 is TGTGCCTGGAGTGTACTCCCGACAAAGAACTATGGCTACACCTTC. It yields the protein CAWSVLPTKNYGYTF. Variable domain in full (rest from reference TRBV30 and TRBJ1-2): SQTIHQWPATLVQPVGSPLSLECTVEGTSNPNLYWYRQAAGRGLQLLFYSVGIGQISSEVPQNLSASRPQDRQFILSSKKLLLSDSGFYLCAWSVLPTKNYGYTFGSGTRLTVV.

J is TRBJ2-7 and V is TRBV27; 7 bases are shared with TRBD2. Germline CDR1 and CDR2: MNHEY and SMNVEV (reference sequence). The ends lost 11 bases at V and 8 bases at J; junction bases unmatched: 15. The CDR3 length is 13 residues. The CDR3 bases are TGTGCCGTCGGTGAGGGGAGGGCCTTCAAGCAGTACTTC. Encoded protein: CAVGEGRAFKQYF.

The chain links TRBV29-1 to TRBJ2-6, with D maybe TRBD1 (6 bases). The V gene's germline CDR1 is SQVTM and CDR2 ANQGSEA. The length of the CDR3 is 17 residues. Trimming removed 6 bases at V and 0 bases at J, with 18 bases between. The CDR3 reads CSVQGPMKSSGANVLTF. The CDR3 coding sequence is TGCAGCGTCCAGGGGCCGATGAAGAGCTCTGGGGCCAACGTCCTGACTTTC. Drawing the rest from reference TRBV29-1 and TRBJ2-6, the complete variable domain is SAVISQKPSRDICQRGTSLTIQCQVDSQVTMMFWYRQQPGQSLTLIATANQGSEATYESGFVIDKFPISRPNLTFSTLTVSNMSPEDSSIYLCSVQGPMKSSGANVLTFGAGSRLTVL.

The gene calls are TRBV18 and TRBJ2-5, with D unresolved. Germline V lookup: CDR1 KGHSH, CDR2 LQKENI. V dropped 3 bases and J dropped 4 bases, with 18 bases sitting between them. The CDR3 is made up of 16 amino acids. CDR3 region: CASSPQASNVGETQYF. CDR3 sequence (DNA): TGTGCCAGCTCACCCCAGGCCTCGAATGTAGGAGAGACCCAGTACTTC. The entire variable domain, with the rest obtained from reference TRBV18 and TRBJ2-5, is as follows: NAGVMQNPRHLVRRRGQEARLRCSPMKGHSHVYWYRQLPEEGLKFMVYLQKENIIDESGMPKERFSAEFPKEGPSILRIQQVVRGDSAAYFCASSPQASNVGETQYFGPGTRLLVL.

This clonotype was observed a single time. V gene TRBV12-3 or TRBV12-4 combines with J gene TRBJ1-2; a possible D gene is TRBD1 (5 bases). V shed 11 bases and J shed 7 bases, with 17 bases lying between them. This CDR3 has 12 residues. The CDR3 reads CALKRRGVGYTF. In DNA, the CDR3 is TGTGCCCTAAAGAGACGAGGGGTTGGCTACACCTTC.

The CDR3 DNA follows: TGCAGTGCCAGGGTGGGCCCTGGGGTTGGCGAAGAGACCCAGTACTTC. It specifies CSARVGPGVGEETQYF. This rearrangement joins TRBV20-1 to TRBJ2-5, with D possibly being TRBD1 (5 bases). V was clipped by 6 bases and J by 3 bases, with 23 bases between them. From germline, CDR1 is DFQATT and CDR2 SNEGSKA (reference sequence). The CDR3 is 16 residues long.

The V and J genes are TRBV20-1 and TRBJ1-1, with 7 bases aligning to TRBD1. Looked up from germline, CDR1 is DFQATT and CDR2 is SNEGSKA (reference sequence). This CDR3 contains 15 residues. V was clipped by 3 bases and J by 3 bases; unmatched bases: 10. CDR3 residues: CSASRRGRGHTEAFF. The DNA of the CDR3 is TGCAGTGCTAGTAGGAGGGGGCGGGGGCACACTGAAGCTTTCTTT.

The chain couples TRBV30 to TRBJ1-2, with no clear D. Deletions cut 2 bases from V and 5 bases from J, with 9 bases between. The CDR3 is made up of 12 amino acids. CDR1 and CDR2 from the germline V gene are GTSNPN and SVGIG (reference sequence). CDR3 sequence: CAWSPGMYGYTF. For the CDR3, the DNA is TGTGCCTGGAGTCCGGGGATGTATGGCTACACCTTC.

The chain uses TRBV5-1 and TRBJ2-6, with D tentatively TRBD2 (6 bases). V shed 4 bases and J shed 2 bases, with 16 bases lying between them. In germline, CDR1 is SGHRS, CDR2 YFSETQ. The CDR3 consists of 17 residues. CDR3 DNA sequence: TGCGCCAGCAGCCGCGAAGCCGCGGGGCCTGGGGCCAACGTCCTGACTTTC. It translates to CASSREAAGPGANVLTF.

The chain combines TRBV15 with TRBJ2-1; D gene ambiguous. CDR3 length: 13 amino acids. Trimming took off 0 bases at V and 6 bases at J, with 6 bases between the two ends. CDR1 LNHNV and CDR2 YYDKDF come from the germline V gene (reference sequence). DNA of the CDR3: TGTGCCACCAGCAGAGATTTTCTCAATGAGCAGTTCTTC. Translated, it gives CATSRDFLNEQFF.

V is TRBV28 and J is TRBJ2-7; 12 nucleotides line up with TRBD2. The CDR3 has 17 amino acids. CDR1 MDHEN and CDR2 SYDVKM come from the germline V gene. J gave up 0 bases and V 3 bases, and 6 bases lay outside the gene matches. CDR3 loop: CASSFRLAGVPSYEQYF. In DNA, the CDR3 is TGTGCCAGCAGTTTTAGACTAGCGGGAGTTCCCTCCTACGAGCAGTACTTC.

The CDR3 DNA follows: TGCAGTGCTAGAGCCAGGGGATACGAGCAGTACTTC. It translates to CSARARGYEQYF. This chain connects TRBV20-1 to TRBJ2-7; D is perhaps TRBD1 (6 bases). The V end was cut by 1 base, the J end by 4 bases, with 8 bases between. Looked up from germline, CDR1 is DFQATT and CDR2 is SNEGSKA (reference sequence). The CDR3 spans 12 residues.

The chain carries TRBV7-2 and TRBJ2-5; 12 nucleotides align to TRBD2. This CDR3 has 15 residues. V lost 4 bases to trimming and J lost 1 base; unmatched junction nucleotides: 1. Germline values: CDR1 SGHTA, CDR2 FQGNSA. Here the CDR3 reads CASSSLAGGQETQYF. Here the CDR3 DNA reads TGTGCCAGCAGCTCACTAGCGGGGGGCCAAGAGACCCAGTACTTC.

The genes are TRBV20-1 and TRBJ1-1; D is undetermined. Trimming pared 3 bases from V and 6 bases from J, leaving 8 bases between. Germline V lookup: CDR1 DFQATT, CDR2 SNEGSKA (reference sequence). The CDR3 sequence is 11 residues long. The CDR3 region has the DNA TGCAGTGCTAGTAGGTGGCCTGAAGCTTTCTTT. It specifies CSASRWPEAFF.

The chain employs TRBV28 and TRBJ2-3, with 7 bases matching TRBD2. CDR1 is MDHEN, CDR2 SYDVKM, per germline. The CDR3 consists of 15 residues. The V segment lost 4 bases and the J segment 3 bases; nucleotides outside the gene matches: 7. CDR3 coding DNA: TGTGCCAGCAGTTCTCCGGGCGGGAGAACAGATACGCAGTATTTT. Protein sequence: CASSSPGGRTDTQYF.

The chain employs TRBV5-1 and TRBJ2-1; 9 nucleotides agree with TRBD2. CDR3 length: 15 amino acids. V trimming: 1 base; J trimming: 10 bases; junction bases outside the gene matches: 9. Germline loops: CDR1 SGHRS, CDR2 YFSETQ. The CDR3 region is CASSLSSGAPGEQFF. CDR3 coding DNA: TGCGCCAGCAGCTTGTCTAGCGGGGCTCCAGGGGAGCAGTTCTTC. The full variable domain, with the rest looked up from reference TRBV5-1 and TRBJ2-1, is KAGVTQTPRYLIKTRGQQVTLSCSPISGHRSVSWYQQTPGQGLQFLFEYFSETQRNKGNFPGRFSGRQFSNSRSEMNVSTLELGDSALYLCASSLSSGAPGEQFFGPGTRLTVL.

The genes are TRBV5-1 and TRBJ2-1; TRBD2 matches 8 bases. V dropped 0 bases and J dropped 0; count of bases not matched to a gene: 5. The CDR3 consists of 17 residues. Germline V lookup: CDR1 SGHRS, CDR2 YFSETQ. The CDR3 region has the DNA TGCGCCAGCAGCTTGGGACTAGCGTATAGCTCCTACAATGAGCAGTTCTTC. The encoded protein is CASSLGLAYSSYNEQFF.